These T cell receptor beta chains were read from a single sample in a study of neurological immune-mediated disorders. MiXCR, run by TCRdb on the 5' RACE reads, gives a single entry per CDR3 protein. The repertoire includes under 70,000 distinct CDR3 sequences, about 3% of them detected once, and about 5% sits in the top ten. The material sequenced was PBMCs. The receptors were gathered from a woman in her fifties or sixties with multiple sclerosis. Both conserved end residues are part of each CDR3. D genes are given only for firm matches. Some rows have no size entry. The others give once, few or many, or a class for an expanded clone.

V: TRBV20-1; J: TRBJ2-5; D: -; size: many; DNA: TGCAGTGCTAGAGATGAAATACGGGGGGGACAGGAAGAGACCCAGTACTTC; CDR3: CSARDEIRGGQEETQYF
V: TRBV12-3/TRBV12-4; J: TRBJ2-4; D: -; size: many; DNA: TGTGCCAGCAGCCCTGGGGCCAAAAACATTCAGTACTTC; CDR3: CASSPGAKNIQYF
V: TRBV6-5; J: TRBJ2-1; D: -; size: many; DNA: TGTGCCAGCAGTCCGAACCGGGACTCCTACAATGAGCAGTTCTTC; CDR3: CASSPNRDSYNEQFF
V: TRBV7-2; J: TRBJ2-7; D: -; size: many; DNA: TGTGCCAGCAGTATCGGGGCCCCGGACCTTTACGAGCAGTACTTC; CDR3: CASSIGAPDLYEQYF
V: TRBV3-1; J: TRBJ2-5; D: -; size: many; DNA: TGTGCCAGCAGCCAAGCGGGTACGGAGACCCAGTACTTC; CDR3: CASSQAGTETQYF
V: TRBV3-1; J: TRBJ1-2; D: TRBD1; size: many; DNA: TGTGCCAGCAGCCTAGAGGACAGGGCTGGCTACACCTTC; CDR3: CASSLEDRAGYTF
V: TRBV12-3/TRBV12-4; J: TRBJ1-3; D: -; size: many; DNA: TGTGCCAGCACCCGGACGGCTGGAAACACCATATATTTT; CDR3: CASTRTAGNTIYF
V: TRBV28; J: TRBJ2-2; D: TRBD2; size: many; DNA: TGTGCCAGCAGTTTGCGGGGGACCGGGGAGCTGTTTTTT; CDR3: CASSLRGTGELFF
V: TRBV5-6; J: TRBJ1-3; D: TRBD1; size: many; DNA: TGTGCCAGCAGCTTTTTAGGGACAGGGGATGGAAACACCATATATTTT; CDR3: CASSFLGTGDGNTIYF
V: TRBV20-1; J: TRBJ1-1; D: -; size: many; DNA: TGCAGTGCTACGGGTCAGGGGATAGTCCGGGTTTTCTTT; CDR3: CSATGQGIVRVFF
V: TRBV7-9; J: TRBJ2-7; D: -; size: many; DNA: TGTGCCAGCAGCGCGCGACTGTACGAGCAGTACTTC; CDR3: CASSARLYEQYF
V: TRBV29-1; J: TRBJ2-1; D: -; size: many; DNA: TGCAGCGTTGTCACATTTCGAGGGGCAGGGGGGAATGAGCAGTTCTTC; CDR3: CSVVTFRGAGGNEQFF
V: TRBV5-1; J: TRBJ1-1; D: TRBD1; size: many; DNA: TGCGCCAGCACCCCTAACGGACAGGTGGGCACTGAAGCTTTCTTT; CDR3: CASTPNGQVGTEAFF
V: TRBV6-5; J: TRBJ2-7; D: TRBD2; size: many; DNA: TGTGCCAGCAGTCGGGGAGGGGTACTAGCGGGAGACGCTAACGAGCAGTACTTC; CDR3: CASSRGGVLAGDANEQYF
V: TRBV29-1; J: TRBJ1-3; D: -; size: many; DNA: TGCAGCGAGATCAGGGTATTCTCTGGAAACACCATATATTTT; CDR3: CSEIRVFSGNTIYF
V: TRBV11-2; J: TRBJ1-1; D: TRBD1; size: many; DNA: TGTGCCAGCAGCCCACGGACAGGGAATCGCCTTGAAGCTTTCTTT; CDR3: CASSPRTGNRLEAFF
V: TRBV20-1; J: TRBJ2-7; D: TRBD2; size: many; DNA: TGCAGTGCTAGAACACTAGCGGTCTACGAGCAGTACTTC; CDR3: CSARTLAVYEQYF
V: TRBV28; J: TRBJ2-1; D: TRBD2; size: many; DNA: TGTGCCAGCAGTTTAAGGGTGACTAGCGGGGTTTACAATGAGCAGTTCTTC; CDR3: CASSLRVTSGVYNEQFF
V: TRBV15; J: TRBJ2-7; D: TRBD1; size: many; DNA: TGTGCCACCAGCAGAGTGGAGACAGGGATCTACGAGCAGTACTTC; CDR3: CATSRVETGIYEQYF
V: TRBV7-2; J: TRBJ1-2; D: -; size: many; DNA: TGTGCCAGCAGCCCTCCCGCCGCGGGCTATGGCTACACCTTC; CDR3: CASSPPAAGYGYTF
V: TRBV29-1; J: TRBJ1-1; D: TRBD1; size: many; DNA: TGCAGCGTTGATGCAGGGGGCGGTTTAGCTTTCTTT; CDR3: CSVDAGGGLAFF
V: TRBV6-6; J: TRBJ2-1; D: TRBD2; size: many; DNA: TGTGCCAGCAGTTACTCCTTAGCGGGAGAATACAATGAGCAGTTCTTC; CDR3: CASSYSLAGEYNEQFF
V: TRBV12-3/TRBV12-4; J: TRBJ2-1; D: TRBD1; size: many; DNA: TGTGCCAGCAGTTCTCGGACAGGGGGCTTTTACAATGAGCAGTTCTTC; CDR3: CASSSRTGGFYNEQFF
V: TRBV20-1; J: TRBJ1-2; D: -; size: many; DNA: TGCAGTGCTCCCCAAGTCGGCAGTAACTATGGCTACACCTTC; CDR3: CSAPQVGSNYGYTF
V: TRBV20-1; J: TRBJ2-4; D: -; size: many; DNA: TGCAGTGCGGGGGGGGCCAACATTCAGTACTTC; CDR3: CSAGGANIQYF
V: TRBV20-1; J: TRBJ1-4; D: -; size: many; DNA: TGCAGTGCTAGAAGCGGCTTAGGGGAAAAACTGTTTTTT; CDR3: CSARSGLGEKLFF
V: TRBV4-3; J: TRBJ1-6; D: -; size: many; DNA: TGCGCCAGCAGCCAAGATGGGGGAGGGGACAATTCACCCCTCCACTTT; CDR3: CASSQDGGGDNSPLHF
V: TRBV28; J: TRBJ2-1; D: TRBD2; size: many; DNA: TGTGCCAGCAGTTTAGTCAGCGGGACTAGCGGGGACATCAATGAGCAGTTCTTC; CDR3: CASSLVSGTSGDINEQFF
V: TRBV28; J: TRBJ2-1; D: -; size: -; DNA: TGTGCCAGCAGTAGATCGGGCTCCTACAATGAGCAGTTCTTC; CDR3: CASSRSGSYNEQFF
V: TRBV20-1; J: TRBJ2-3; D: -; size: few; DNA: TGCAGTGCTGTAAGGGACTCCCGAGGGAATGCAGATACGCAGTATTTT; CDR3: CSAVRDSRGNADTQYF
V: TRBV5-6; J: TRBJ2-3; D: TRBD1; size: many; DNA: TGTGCCAGCAGCTTCGGACAGGTTACGCAGTATTTT; CDR3: CASSFGQVTQYF
V: TRBV27; J: TRBJ2-3; D: -; size: many; DNA: TGTGCCAGCAGTTTAGTAAGGGTGAGGGGCACAGATACGCAGTATTTT; CDR3: CASSLVRVRGTDTQYF
V: TRBV15; J: TRBJ1-1; D: -; size: -; DNA: TGTGCCACCAGCAGAGACCTACAGTGGAACACTGAAGCTTTCTTT; CDR3: CATSRDLQWNTEAFF
V: TRBV11-2; J: TRBJ2-6; D: -; size: many; DNA: TGTGCCAGCAGCTTAGTGTCCGGATTGAGCTCTGGGGCCAACGTCCTGACTTTC; CDR3: CASSLVSGLSSGANVLTF
V: TRBV9; J: TRBJ2-3; D: TRBD2; size: many; DNA: TGTGCCAGCAGCGCCCGCGGGACTAGTTCTCGGTCTATCACAGATACGCAGTATTTT; CDR3: CASSARGTSSRSITDTQYF
V: TRBV20-1; J: TRBJ2-3; D: -; size: many; DNA: TGCAGTGCTAGAGCCCCCTCGCTCAGCCATACGCAGTATTTT; CDR3: CSARAPSLSHTQYF